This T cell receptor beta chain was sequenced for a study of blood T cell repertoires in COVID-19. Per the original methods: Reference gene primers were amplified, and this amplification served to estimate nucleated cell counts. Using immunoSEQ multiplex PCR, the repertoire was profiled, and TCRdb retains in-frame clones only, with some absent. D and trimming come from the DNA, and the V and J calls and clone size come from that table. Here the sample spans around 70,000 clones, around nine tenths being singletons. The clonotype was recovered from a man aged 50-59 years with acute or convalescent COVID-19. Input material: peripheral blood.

CDR3 protein: CASSSGLEYIDTQYF. CDR3 DNA sequence: TGTGCCAGCAGTTCGGGACTAGAGTATATAGATACGCAGTATTTT. The rearrangement uses TRBV27 and TRBJ2-3, with TRBD2 identical over 8 bases. The germline V gene encodes CDR1 MNHEY and CDR2 SMNVEV (reference sequence). This CDR3 is 15 amino acids long. The V gene end was trimmed by 4 bases and the J gene end by 5 bases; junction bases not matched to a gene: 8.